Listed here is a single TCR beta chain. Its cognate antigen is unknown. These data come from a study of Ad26.COV2.S vaccination and SARS-CoV-2 variants. Study-wide points: Vaccinees showed greater spike-specific TCR breadth than placebo recipients.

TCRdb keeps only in-frame clones here, not all; method: immunoSEQ multiplex PCR. The sample includes 400,000 or so clones, roughly nine tenths seen only once; the top ten take under 3.5%. Described treatment: about 20 received Ad26.COV2.S at low or high dose, single or two shots; about five received placebo; per-sample allocation not given. Following the first vaccine or placebo injection, samples were taken on day 63. The CDR3 loop spans 14 amino acids. The V gene lost 1 base and the J gene lost 2 bases, with 9 bases spanning the gap. CDR1 and CDR2 (germline): KGHSH, LQKENI. The V call is TRBV18, the J call TRBJ2-7, with D hard to call. This TCR came from a person between 18 and 65 years old who received the Ad26.COV2.S COVID-19 vaccine or a placebo. The sample consisted of peripheral blood, taken in a trial of Ad26.COV2.S vaccine versus placebo. As DNA, the CDR3 is TGTGCCAGCTCACCACTCACGCGAGCCTACGAGCAGTACTTC. It encodes CASSPLTRAYEQYF.